The 9 T cell receptor beta chains in this list originate from one sample, sequenced in a study of CD8 T cells in Susac syndrome. Random hexamers primed reverse transcription of about 0.45 to 1 ug RNA. Each CDR3 protein is one row after TCRdb ran MiXCR on the immunoSEQ multiplex PCR reads. Of under 200,000 distinct CDR3 sequences listed, about 96% were seen once; the top ten hold approximately 0.12%. The specimen sequenced was CD4+ T cells from PBMCs. All receptors derive from a human donor with Susac syndrome.

The rearrangement joins TRBV29-1 to TRBJ2-7; possible D gene TRBD1, 5 bases. V was trimmed by 7 bases and J by 7 bases, leaving 14 bases between them. The germline V gene has CDR1 SQVTM and CDR2 ANQGSEA. The CDR3 runs to 11 residues. The chain's CDR3 is CSAETVSEQYF. The CDR3 DNA reads TGCAGCGCTGAGACAGTCTCGGAGCAGTACTTC.

V is TRBV5-4 and J is TRBJ2-5, with TRBD2 matching 9 bases. Germline CDR1 is SGHNT and CDR2 is YYREEE (reference sequence). V gave up 0 bases and J gave up 5 bases; unmatched junction bases: 8. The length of the CDR3 is 16 residues. As DNA, the CDR3 is TGTGCCAGCAGCTTGGACGCGGGAGGGCCAGGGGAGACCCAGTACTTC. Protein product: CASSLDAGGPGETQYF.

V and J are TRBV2 and TRBJ1-2; D possibly corresponds to TRBD1 (5 bases). The CDR3 sequence is 14 residues long. Per germline, CDR1 SNHLY and CDR2 FYNNEI. V lost 1 base to trimming and J lost 4 bases, with 10 bases between them. As DNA, the CDR3 is TGTGCCAGCAGTGAAGACCGGGGCCTCTATGGCTACACCTTC. Translation gives CASSEDRGLYGYTF. Together with reference TRBV2 and TRBJ1-2, the CDR3 gives the full variable domain: EPEVTQTPSHQVTQMGQEVILRCVPISNHLYFYWYRQILGQKVEFLVSFYNNEISEKSEIFDDQFSVERPDGSNFTLKIRSTKLEDSAMYFCASSEDRGLYGYTFGSGTRLTVV.

The chain links TRBV20-1 to TRBJ2-3; D might be TRBD2 (6 bases). Per the germline V gene, CDR1 is DFQATT and CDR2 is SNEGSKA (reference sequence). This CDR3 comprises 16 residues. Trimming removed 0 bases from V and 2 bases from J, with 15 bases in between. The CDR3 loop is CSARDLATSLTDTQYF. The DNA of the CDR3 is TGCAGTGCTAGAGATCTAGCGACGAGCCTCACAGATACGCAGTATTTT.

The chain links TRBV27 to TRBJ2-6; TRBD1 aligns across 7 bases. The CDR3 length is 17 residues. Germline CDR1 reads MNHEY; CDR2 reads SMNVEV (reference sequence). The junction had 12 bases not matched to a gene; V was cut back by 6 bases and J by 4 bases. CDR3 sequence (DNA): TGTGCCAGCAGACCACACAGGGGTCAGGACGGGGCCAACGTCCTGACTTTC. This encodes CASRPHRGQDGANVLTF. The entire variable domain, with the rest obtained from reference TRBV27 and TRBJ2-6, is as follows: EAQVTQNPRYLITVTGKKLTVTCSQNMNHEYMSWYRQDPGLGLRQIYYSMNVEVTDKGDVPEGYKVSRKEKRNFPLILESPSPNQTSLYFCASRPHRGQDGANVLTFGAGSRLTVL.

The rearrangement links TRBV10-2 to TRBJ2-1; 10 bases are a match to TRBD2. V lost 6 bases and J lost 12; bases outside the gene matches: 14. This CDR3 contains 15 residues. Germline V CDR1 and CDR2: WSHSY, SAAADI. The CDR3 loop is CASSVLAGATYGQFF. In DNA, the CDR3 is TGCGCCAGCAGCGTTCTAGCGGGAGCGACATACGGGCAGTTCTTC.

This clonotype was found once. This chain links TRBV30 with TRBJ2-1; 9 bases align to TRBD2. Trimming removed 7 bases from V and 6 bases from J; junction bases left unmatched: 10. The CDR3 contains 14 residues. Germline lookup yields CDR1 GTSNPN and CDR2 SVGIG (reference sequence). The DNA of the CDR3 is TGTGCCTCCCCTGGGCGGGAGGGGTCCAATGAGCAGTTCTTC. As protein: CASPGREGSNEQFF.

This sequence joins TRBV25-1 and TRBJ2-1; tentatively, D is TRBD1 (5 bases). Germline assignment: CDR1 MGHDK and CDR2 SYGVNS. The CDR3 has 15 amino acids. Deletions cut 5 bases from V and 3 bases from J, with 14 bases between. CDR3 nucleotide sequence: TGTGCCAGCAGTAGCCAGGGTCCTAGCTACAATGAGCAGTTCTTC. This encodes CASSSQGPSYNEQFF.

The chain couples TRBV5-1 to TRBJ2-1, with 12 nucleotides matching TRBD2. V lost 0 bases to trimming and J lost 1 base; unmatched junction nucleotides: 2. The CDR3 sequence is 17 residues long. The germline V gene encodes CDR1 SGHRS and CDR2 YFSETQ. The CDR3 loop reads CASSLGLAGASYNEQFF. Here the CDR3 DNA reads TGCGCCAGCAGCTTGGGACTAGCGGGGGCTTCCTACAATGAGCAGTTCTTC.